This entry describes one TCR beta chain. What it binds is unknown. These data originate in a study of beta chain features in type 1 diabetes. Study results and limitations: It was not settled here whether HLA type affects TCRB rearrangement.

The germline V gene encodes CDR1 SGHNT and CDR2 YYREEE (reference sequence). V dropped 2 bases and J dropped 2 bases, with 7 bases sitting between them. The CDR3 runs to 13 residues. Investigators reverse transcribed all isolated RNA, so they sequenced expressed TCRB transcripts. Sequencing used immunoSEQ multiplex PCR; TCRdb keeps in-frame clones, though not all of them. Of 150,000 to 170,000 clones in the sample, around 8.5% were seen once. This sequence originates from a man aged 18-30 years in good health. V gene TRBV5-4 combines with J gene TRBJ1-1, with no clear D. The sequenced sample was central memory CD4+ T cells from blood. As DNA, the CDR3 is TGTGCCAGCAGCTTTACTATAAACACTGAAGCTTTCTTT. Its protein product is CASSFTINTEAFF.